A single sample gave rise to the 22 T cell receptor beta chains below, sequenced in a study of human T cells and chemical hapten exposure. Time point of the sample: patch test 3, about 24 weeks after DPC sensitization. Treatment indicated: therapeutic diphenylcyclopropenone sensitization with weekly scalp DPC. One entry per CDR3 protein, called by TCRdb with MiXCR from the RACE reads. The data hold fewer than 200,000 distinct CDR3 sequences, with about a quarter observed a single time. Specimen: whole blood, collected in connection with sensitization to the hapten diphenylcyclopropenone (DPC). These receptors originate from a woman between 18 and 29 years old with alopecia areata. Some clones in this sample may be carry-over from other donors' samples.

This sequence joins TRBV29-1 and TRBJ2-3; 8 bases agree with TRBD2. With V trimmed by 0 bases and J by 6 bases, 8 bases remained unmatched. Germline CDR1 SQVTM, CDR2 ANQGSEA. CDR3 length: 15 residues. The CDR3 sequence: CSVEDRGGRRDTQYF. The CDR3 region has the DNA TGCAGCGTTGAAGATCGGGGGGGAAGACGGGATACGCAGTATTTT.

Points on this clonotype: It is likely a read error, because the conserved phenylalanine at the end of the CDR3 is missing. The V call is TRBV29-1, the J call TRBJ2-5; D gene ambiguous. Germline V gives CDR1 SQVTM, CDR2 ANQGSEA. The CDR3 runs 9 residues. The V end lost 3 bases, the J end lost 7 bases, and 3 bases lay between the germline ends. CDR3 amino acids: CSVDTTQYL. CDR3 DNA sequence: TGCAGCGTTGACACGACCCAGTACCTC.

The chain employs TRBV12-3 or TRBV12-4 and TRBJ1-1; D is unresolved. Trimming left V 3 bases short and J 5 bases short, with 13 bases between. The CDR3 extends over 14 amino acids. The CDR3 protein is CASSLEGSGTEAFF. As DNA, the CDR3 is TGTGCCAGCAGTTTGGAGGGCAGTGGAACTGAAGCTTTCTTT.

This clonotype was recorded once. CDR3: CSARDLKYEQYF. The CDR3 region has the DNA TGCAGTGCTAGAGATCTCAAGTACGAGCAGTACTTC. The V and J genes are TRBV20-1 and TRBJ2-7, with D unclear. The germline V gene has CDR1 DFQATT and CDR2 SNEGSKA (reference sequence). The CDR3 contains 12 residues. The V end lost 0 bases, the J end lost 4 bases, and 7 bases lay between the germline ends.

This CDR3 reads CASKGNYGYTF. CDR3 DNA: TGTGCCAGCAAGGGTAACTATGGCTACACCTTC. The chain is built from TRBV27 and TRBJ1-2; D gene unclear. The germline gives CDR1 MNHEY, CDR2 SMNVEV (reference sequence). The CDR3 runs 11 residues. V was clipped by 7 bases and J by 1 base, with 4 bases between them.

The J gene is TRBJ2-1, the V gene TRBV5-1, with a possible D match to TRBD1 (6 bases). The V gene lost 2 bases and the J gene lost 5 bases, with 8 bases spanning the gap. The CDR3 runs to 13 residues. Germline lookup yields CDR1 SGHRS and CDR2 YFSETQ. CDR3 coding DNA: TGCGCCAGCAGCTTCAGGGGAAACAATGAGCAGTTCTTC. This sequence encodes CASSFRGNNEQFF.

The V call is TRBV4-1, the J call TRBJ2-7; 8 nucleotides align to TRBD2. There are 16 residues in the CDR3. After removal of 0 bases from V and 5 bases from J, the junction contained 9 bases not matched to a gene. Germline-derived CDR1 and CDR2 are MGHRA and YSYEKL. CDR3: CASSQDRAGEMDEQYF. Written as DNA, the CDR3 is TGCGCCAGCAGCCAAGATAGAGCGGGAGAGATGGACGAGCAGTACTTC.

Here the CDR3 reads CASRRILGSSYNEQFF. CDR3 nucleotides: TGTGCCAGCAGAAGGATCCTGGGAAGTTCCTACAATGAGCAGTTCTTC. The rearrangement links TRBV2 to TRBJ2-1; D not resolved. Trimming took off 6 bases at V and 1 base at J, with 16 bases between the two ends. Germline loops: CDR1 SNHLY, CDR2 FYNNEI. The CDR3 consists of 16 residues.

Many counts were recorded for this clonotype. The chain couples TRBV20-1 to TRBJ2-7; D might be TRBD2 (6 bases). Germline CDR1 is DFQATT and CDR2 is SNEGSKA (reference sequence). The CDR3 spans 14 residues. V was trimmed by 6 bases and J by 6 bases, leaving 21 bases between them. For the CDR3, the DNA is TGCAGTGCGGGGAGCGGGTGGGACCCTATCGAGCAGTACTTC. Its translation: CSAGSGWDPIEQYF.

V usage is TRBV4-1 and J usage is TRBJ1-5, with D perhaps matching TRBD1 (6 bases). This CDR3 contains 15 residues. V shed 4 bases and J shed 6 bases, with 16 bases lying between them. Germline V gene lookup returns CDR1 MGHRA and CDR2 YSYEKL. In DNA, the CDR3 is TGCGCCAGCAGCCGTCAGGGGCAGGCTGGTCAGCCCCAGCATTTT. Translating it yields CASSRQGQAGQPQHF.

The J gene is TRBJ1-2, the V gene TRBV4-1, with D tentatively TRBD1 (5 bases). This CDR3 is 17 amino acids long. Trimming pared 3 bases from V and 4 bases from J, leaving 21 bases between. Germline values: CDR1 MGHRA, CDR2 YSYEKL. The CDR3 DNA reads TGCGCCAGCAGCCATGCCTTTGGTACAGGACGCTCCTATGGCTACACCTTC. Amino acid sequence: CASSHAFGTGRSYGYTF.

This clonotype has just one count. V and J are TRBV27 and TRBJ2-7; 7 positions agree with TRBD1. The ends lost 6 bases at V and 6 bases at J; junction bases unmatched: 5. CDR3 size: 12 residues. Germline CDR1 reads MNHEY; CDR2 reads SMNVEV (reference sequence). The CDR3 nucleotides are TGTGCCAGCAGGACAGGGAATCGCGAGCAGTACTTC. It codes for CASRTGNREQYF.

The chain links TRBV7-9 to TRBJ2-7; D is uncertain. Germline V gene sequence: CDR1 SEHNR, CDR2 FQNEAQ (reference sequence). V was trimmed by 5 bases and J by 5 bases, leaving 19 bases between them. There are 15 residues in the CDR3. CDR3 residues: CASSAHTPTTDEQYF. As DNA, the CDR3 is TGTGCCAGCAGCGCCCATACCCCCACCACGGACGAGCAGTACTTC.

The chain couples TRBV29-1 to TRBJ2-7; 7 bases map to TRBD2. J lost 2 bases, V lost 6 bases, and 4 bases had no gene match. This CDR3 contains 12 residues. Germline values: CDR1 SQVTM, CDR2 ANQGSEA. Here the CDR3 reads CSVERGAYEQYF. The CDR3 DNA follows: TGCAGCGTAGAGCGGGGCGCCTACGAGCAGTACTTC.

This clonotype has only a few counts. The chain uses TRBV29-1 and TRBJ1-5, with D hard to call. CDR3 size: 13 residues. V gave up 6 bases and J gave up 3 bases, with 12 bases separating them. Germline CDR1 SQVTM, CDR2 ANQGSEA. The CDR3 DNA follows: TGCAGCGTAGCGACGGGAGTCAATCAGCCCCAGCATTTT. Its protein is CSVATGVNQPQHF.

CDR3 DNA: TGTGCCAGCAGCTCGGGACAGGGTATAGGTGAAGCTTTCTTT. This gives the protein CASSSGQGIGEAFF. The chain joins TRBV7-9 to TRBJ1-1, with 9 nucleotides matching TRBD1. The CDR3 consists of 14 residues. After removal of 4 bases from V and 7 bases from J, the junction contained 7 bases not matched to a gene. The germline V gene encodes CDR1 SEHNR and CDR2 FQNEAQ (reference sequence).

A few counts support this clonotype. This chain joins TRBV6-7 and TRBJ2-4, with D maybe TRBD2 (5 bases). TRBV6-7 is labeled an ORF, and its function is uncertain. Deletions cut 0 bases from V and 9 bases from J, with 12 bases between. The CDR3 sequence is 14 residues long. The CDR3 DNA reads TGTGCCAGCAGTTACTCTTTTCAGGAGGCCATTCAGTACTTC. Translating gives CASSYSFQEAIQYF.

This clonotype occurred a few times. J is TRBJ2-1 and V is TRBV24-1, with TRBD1 identical over 11 bases. The CDR3 consists of 15 residues. After removal of 6 bases from V and 6 bases from J, the junction contained 6 bases not matched to a gene. CDR1 and CDR2 (germline): KGHDR, SFDVKD. The CDR3 bases are TGTGCCACCAGTTTGGGGACAGGGGGTAGCAATGAGCAGTTCTTC. Its translation is CATSLGTGGSNEQFF.

This clonotype is a singleton in its sample. This chain links TRBV7-2 with TRBJ2-3; D not certain. Germline loops: CDR1 SGHTA, CDR2 FQGNSA. The V gene lost 5 bases and the J gene lost 0 bases, with 12 bases spanning the gap. The CDR3 contains 15 residues. Here the CDR3 DNA reads TGTGCCAGCAGCCGTACCCGGGTTAGCACAGATACGCAGTATTTT. This encodes CASSRTRVSTDTQYF.

This chain links TRBV3-1 with TRBJ2-7; 7 nucleotides match TRBD2. Trimming cost V 6 bases and J 5 bases; bases outside gene matches: 1. The germline V gene encodes CDR1 LGHDT and CDR2 YNNKEL (reference sequence). The CDR3 extends over 11 amino acids. The CDR3 spells CASRSGDEQYF. Written as DNA, the CDR3 is TGTGCCAGCAGAAGCGGGGACGAGCAGTACTTC.

CDR3: CASSSGTGVEQYF. The CDR3, as DNA: TGTGCCAGCAGCTCCGGGACAGGGGTCGAGCAGTACTTC. The chain couples TRBV7-6 to TRBJ2-7; 10 nucleotides agree with TRBD1. Germline CDR1 reads SGHVS; CDR2 reads FNYEAQ. CDR3 size: 13 residues. J gave up 6 bases and V 4 bases, and 3 bases lay outside the gene matches.

The chain recombines TRBV20-1 with TRBJ1-2; 8 nucleotides align to TRBD1. The length of the CDR3 is 14 residues. V dropped 0 bases and J dropped 8; count of bases not matched to a gene: 8. Looked up from germline, CDR1 is DFQATT and CDR2 is SNEGSKA (reference sequence). CDR3 nucleotide sequence: TGCAGTGCTAGAGATCGGGCAGGGGGCGGAGGCTACACCTTC. Its translation is CSARDRAGGGGYTF.